Listed below are T cell receptor beta chains from one sample, sequenced in a study of shared clonotypes between healthy human individuals. The data were produced by immunoSEQ multiplex PCR, yet TCRdb's version contains in-frame clones alone and is incomplete. The data contain about 2.1 million clones, 93% of them singletons. What was sequenced was naive CD8+ T cells from PBMCs. The source is a man aged 18 to 29 in good health. Some clones in this sample may be carry-over from other donors' samples. Both conserved end residues are part of each CDR3.

CDR3 length,V gene,J gene,CDR3 protein
13,TRBV7-9,TRBJ2-7,CASSLGGYYEQYF
15,TRBV7-9,TRBJ2-5,CASSSGEGFWETQYF
14,TRBV2,TRBJ1-4,CASRVPGANEKLFF
16,TRBV7-2,TRBJ2-7,CASSLALLAGGLEQYF
13,TRBV19,TRBJ1-1,CASSTQGHTEAFF
16,TRBV7-9,TRBJ2-1,CASSLSSGSSYNEQFF
13,TRBV2,TRBJ1-1,CASFGTANTEAFF
20,TRBV2,TRBJ1-4,CASSPQRMGQGPSTNEKLFF
14,TRBV4-3,TRBJ2-1,CASSHTGGMDEQFF
14,TRBV5-1,TRBJ1-1,CASSFGQGNAEAFF
16,TRBV4-3,TRBJ2-1,CASSQYGRSSYNEQFF
14,TRBV27,TRBJ2-7,CASSSGLAWYEQYF
13,TRBV19,TRBJ2-7,CASSLRDSYEQYF
14,TRBV5-1,TRBJ2-7,CASRSGTAPYEQYF
15,TRBV6-5,TRBJ1-4,CASSPFREINEKLFF
15,TRBV5-1,TRBJ1-2,CASSTGTGYNYGYTF
17,TRBV7-9,TRBJ2-2,CASSFHRGSPNTGELFF
15,TRBV7-8,TRBJ2-5,CASRSSGTPTETQYF
15,TRBV10-1,TRBJ2-7,CASSTDRDKPYEQYF
15,TRBV7-8,TRBJ2-7,CASSGGAHPLWEQYF
14,TRBV19,TRBJ2-3,CASSSGTTSDTQYF
14,TRBV11-2,TRBJ1-1,CASRSQGWDTEAFF
16,TRBV12-5,TRBJ2-1,CASGPDSYSSYNEQFF
14,TRBV5-6,TRBJ2-1,CASSLGRGYNEQFF
17,TRBV7-7,TRBJ2-3,CASSLWGGPAVGDTQYF
12,TRBV10-3,TRBJ1-1,CAISVGGTEAFF
17,TRBV9,TRBJ2-1,CASSASPQRQSYNEQFF
13,TRBV11-2,TRBJ1-5,CASSLDGNRPQHF
14,TRBV4-1,TRBJ1-6,CASSLRDDNSPLHF
16,TRBV7-9,TRBJ1-4,CASSFNSGTDSEKLFF
15,TRBV7-3,TRBJ2-1,CASSSSGSPRNEQFF
15,TRBV13,TRBJ1-1,CASSLTGEYRNEAFF
13,TRBV7-9,TRBJ2-1,CASNDWPYNEQFF
15,TRBV9,TRBJ2-1,CASSVGTSGYNEQFF
15,TRBV15,TRBJ2-5,CATSRRTGSDETQYF
12,TRBV5-6,TRBJ2-5,CASSQDQGTQYF
12,TRBV7-9,TRBJ2-7,CASSFPGYEQYF
20,TRBV7-3,TRBJ2-2,CASSPRPGLAGPPNTGELFF
14,TRBV6-1,TRBJ1-4,CASSEMRGPGKLFF
13,TRBV4-1,TRBJ2-1,CASSQDYLNEQFF